Detailed here is one T cell receptor (beta chain). Per the authors' pipeline: Reference gene primer amplification gave estimated nucleated cell counts. The protocol was immunoSEQ multiplex PCR, while the TCRdb copy is restricted to in-frame clones and leaves out a portion. Clonal size and the V and J genes are those of that table, whereas D and trimming came from the DNA. The top ten clones hold approximately 4.2% of a sample with a few hundred thousand clones, approximately 86% of them seen once. Cohort allocation depended upon clinical history that participants reported. The data belong to a study of blood T cell repertoires in COVID-19. In the study overall: The United States, Italy and Spain supplied acute and convalescent COVID-19 samples. In each case, the material was cDNA or gDNA derived from T cells, B-cell-depleted T cells, or PBMCs.

The CDR3 consists of 13 residues. Trimming shortened V by 0 bases and J by 8 bases, and 8 bases separated the two germline ends. The germline gives CDR1 MNHEY, CDR2 SVGAGI. The receptor was derived from a middle-aged woman with acute COVID-19. The gene calls are TRBV6-5 and TRBJ2-1, with D unclear. Sequenced sample: PBMCs or T cells enriched from blood (not recorded which). For the CDR3, the DNA is TGTGCCAGCAGTTACTCGAGTCTGGATGAGCAGTTCTTC. This sequence encodes CASSYSSLDEQFF.